This TCR beta chain was observed in a study of blood T cell repertoires in COVID-19. Per the original methods: For nucleated cells, counts were estimated from reference gene primer amplification. The repertoire was sequenced with immunoSEQ multiplex PCR; TCRdb's copy has only in-frame clones and lacks some. The V and J calls and the clone size are those of that table, but D and trimming were determined from the DNA. The top ten hold 6.9% of the sample, which has roughly 70,000 clones, 90% seen once. Trimming took 9 bases from V and 1 from J, leaving 13 bases between them. CDR3 length: 14 amino acids. The germline gives CDR1 LNHDA, CDR2 SQIVND (reference sequence).

The V call is TRBV19, the J call TRBJ2-1, with D possibly being TRBD1 (6 bases). This receptor was obtained from a human donor in a cohort sampled during active COVID-19. Sequenced sample: peripheral blood. The CDR3 DNA sequence: TGTGCCAGCCAGGACAGCACGTCCTACAATGAGCAGTTCTTC. Residues: CASQDSTSYNEQFF.